This TCR beta chain emerged from a study of human T cells and chemical hapten exposure. TCRdb reprocessed the RACE reads via MiXCR and lists one record per CDR3 protein. This table has 180,000 or so distinct CDR3 sequences, 13% to 15% appearing once. This clonotype was observed a few times. Its target is unknown. Findings and limits, study-wide: The formation of large CDR3 similarity clusters by expanded TCRs significantly exceeded that of controls.

Time point specified: patch test 1, 2 weeks after DPC sensitization. Stated treatment: therapeutic diphenylcyclopropenone sensitization with weekly scalp DPC. The V end was cut by 5 bases, the J end by 2 bases, with 19 bases between. CDR1 and CDR2 (germline): MDHEN, SYDVKM. The CDR3 extends over 16 amino acids. The gene calls are TRBV28 and TRBJ2-7, with D possibly matching TRBD1 (5 bases). This sample comprised whole blood, obtained in connection with sensitization to the hapten diphenylcyclopropenone (DPC). The receptor was isolated from a woman in her thirties with alopecia areata. Some clones in this sample may be carry-over from other donors' samples. This CDR3 reads CASSLPFIGAAYEQYF. The CDR3 nucleotides are TGTGCCAGCAGTCTACCCTTTATAGGGGCAGCCTACGAGCAGTACTTC.